One and the same sample provided the 10 T cell receptor beta chains below, sequenced in a study of beta chain features in type 1 diabetes. Every bit of the isolated RNA underwent reverse transcription, so sequencing read expressed TCRB transcripts. TCRdb's copy holds only in-frame clones and misses some; the assay was immunoSEQ multiplex PCR. The data contain about 150,000 clones, 8.1% of them singletons. Material: central memory CD4+ T cells from blood. All receptors derive from a young man in good health.

This clone was seen a few times. V is TRBV9 and J is TRBJ1-3; D uncertain. This CDR3 is built from 16 residues. V lost 0 bases and J lost 0, with 10 bases in between. Germline CDR1 reads SGDLS; CDR2 reads YYNGEE. The CDR3 is CASSVVPRISGNTIYF. Written as DNA, the CDR3 is TGTGCCAGCAGCGTAGTTCCCAGAATCTCTGGAAACACCATATATTTT.

This clone came up a few times. The rearrangement joins TRBV18 to TRBJ2-3, with D possibly matching TRBD2 (6 bases). The CDR3 has 14 residues. CDR1 and CDR2 (germline): KGHSH, LQKENI. Deletions cut 1 base from V and 6 bases from J, with 11 bases between. The CDR3 sequence: CASSPRGERDTQYF. For the CDR3, the DNA is TGTGCCAGCTCACCACGCGGGGAGAGGGATACGCAGTATTTT.

This clone has only a few counts. V is TRBV2 and J is TRBJ2-7; TRBD1 agrees at 10 bases. The CDR3 covers 14 residues. J lost 6 bases, V lost 6 bases, and 8 bases had no gene match. CDR1 is SNHLY, CDR2 FYNNEI, per germline. In nucleotides, the CDR3 is TGTGCCAGCAGATCCGGGACAGGGGTTTCCGAGCAGTACTTC. Translating it yields CASRSGTGVSEQYF.

This clone has just a few counts. The CDR3 sequence: CASSRLDRWGNQPQHF. The CDR3 coding sequence is TGTGCCAGTAGTAGGCTCGACAGGTGGGGCAATCAGCCCCAGCATTTT. The V call is TRBV19, the J call TRBJ1-5, with a tentative D call TRBD1 (6 bases). Trimming shortened V by 4 bases and J by 2 bases, and 15 bases separated the two germline ends. Germline V gives CDR1 LNHDA, CDR2 SQIVND (reference sequence). This CDR3 region has 16 residues.

This clone was observed at least ten times. The chain joins TRBV7-2 to TRBJ2-5; maybe TRBD1 (6 bases). This CDR3 has 13 residues. The germline V gene has CDR1 SGHTA and CDR2 FQGNSA. The V end lost 5 bases, the J end lost 4 bases, and 11 bases lay between the germline ends. The CDR3 DNA is TGTGCCAGCAGCCAAAGGGGGAGAGAGACCCAGTACTTC. Its translation is CASSQRGRETQYF.

J is TRBJ2-1 and V is TRBV4-2; weak D call: TRBD1 (6 bases). V was clipped by 0 bases and J by 7 bases, with 16 bases between them. This CDR3 comprises 16 residues. Germline lookup yields CDR1 LGHNA and CDR2 YNFKEQ. CDR3 nucleotide sequence: TGTGCCAGCAGCCAAGATATAGGACAGATGGGGAATGAGCAGTTCTTC. It is translated as CASSQDIGQMGNEQFF.

This clone turned up a few times. The chain joins TRBV19 to TRBJ1-2; D not certain. This CDR3 is built from 13 residues. Germline V gives CDR1 LNHDA, CDR2 SQIVND (reference sequence). Trimming removed 5 bases from V and 8 bases from J, with 15 bases in between. CDR3 sequence: CASSPRGGGGYTF. For the CDR3, the DNA is TGTGCCAGTAGTCCCCGGGGTGGTGGCGGCTACACCTTC. Drawing the rest from reference TRBV19 and TRBJ1-2, the complete variable domain is DGGITQSPKYLFRKEGQNVTLSCEQNLNHDAMYWYRQDPGQGLRLIYYSQIVNDFQKGDIAEGYSVSREKKESFPLTVTSAQKNPTAFYLCASSPRGGGGYTFGSGTRLTVV.

This clone was observed many times. The V and J genes are TRBV2 and TRBJ2-5; tentatively, D is TRBD2 (5 bases). V was cut by 4 bases and J by 5 bases, with 11 bases left in between. Germline lookup yields CDR1 SNHLY and CDR2 FYNNEI. The CDR3 contains 13 residues. The CDR3 nucleotides are TGTGCCAGCAGTGTATTGGGGAGTGAGACCCAGTACTTC. Protein: CASSVLGSETQYF.

This rearrangement joins TRBV7-2 to TRBJ2-1; a weak D match, TRBD2 (6 bases). The CDR3 is 15 residues long. The germline V gene has CDR1 SGHTA and CDR2 FQGNSA. Deletions cut 3 bases from V and 0 bases from J, with 9 bases between. The CDR3 DNA reads as TGTGCCAGCAGCTTTGGGAGGAGCTCCTACAATGAGCAGTTCTTC. Translating it yields CASSFGRSSYNEQFF.

This clone was observed a handful of times. The gene calls are TRBV30 and TRBJ2-3; tentatively, D is TRBD1 (6 bases). CDR3 length: 14 residues. Germline V gene sequence: CDR1 GTSNPN, CDR2 SVGIG (reference sequence). Trimming cost V 0 bases and J 3 bases, with 10 bases left between them. The CDR3 here is CAWSVGAGTDTQYF. CDR3 nucleotide sequence: TGTGCCTGGAGTGTGGGGGCAGGGACAGATACGCAGTATTTT.